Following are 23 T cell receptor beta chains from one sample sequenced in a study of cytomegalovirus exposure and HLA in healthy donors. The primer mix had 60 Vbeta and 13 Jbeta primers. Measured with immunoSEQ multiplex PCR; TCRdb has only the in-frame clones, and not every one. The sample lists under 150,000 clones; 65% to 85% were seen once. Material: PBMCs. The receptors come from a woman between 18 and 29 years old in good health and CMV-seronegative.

As DNA, the CDR3 is TGTGCCAGCACTTCCGGGGTTAATGAAAAACTGTTTTTT. Translated: CASTSGVNEKLFF. The gene calls are TRBV18 and TRBJ1-4; D call uncertain. The CDR3 extends over 13 amino acids. V was pared by 8 bases and J by 4 bases, with 11 bases between. Germline V gene lookup returns CDR1 KGHSH and CDR2 LQKENI.

The CDR3 DNA reads TGTGCCAGTACACGAATACAGGGGTCAGATACGCAGTATTTT. Translated, it gives CASTRIQGSDTQYF. This sequence joins TRBV19 and TRBJ2-3; 7 bases match TRBD1. There are 14 residues in the CDR3. Per the germline V gene, CDR1 is LNHDA and CDR2 is SQIVND (reference sequence). V lost 7 bases to trimming and J lost 4 bases; unmatched junction nucleotides: 8.

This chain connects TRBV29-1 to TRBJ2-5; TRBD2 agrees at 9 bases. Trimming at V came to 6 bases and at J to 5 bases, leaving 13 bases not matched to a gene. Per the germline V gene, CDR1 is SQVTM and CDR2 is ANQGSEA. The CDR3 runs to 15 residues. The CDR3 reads CSVHAFSSGGETQYF. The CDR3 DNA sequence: TGCAGCGTCCATGCCTTTAGTAGCGGGGGTGAGACCCAGTACTTC.

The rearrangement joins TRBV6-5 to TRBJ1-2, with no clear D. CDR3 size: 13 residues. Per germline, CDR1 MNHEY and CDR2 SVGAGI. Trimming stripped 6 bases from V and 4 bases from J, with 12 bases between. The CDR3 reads CASSPVELYGYTF. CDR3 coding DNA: TGTGCCAGCAGCCCCGTAGAGCTCTATGGCTACACCTTC.

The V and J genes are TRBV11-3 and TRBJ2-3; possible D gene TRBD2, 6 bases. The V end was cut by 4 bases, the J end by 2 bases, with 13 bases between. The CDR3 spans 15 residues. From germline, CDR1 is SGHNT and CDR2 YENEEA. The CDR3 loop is CASSSGLRSTDTQYF. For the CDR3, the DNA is TGTGCCAGCAGCTCGGGACTCCGATCCACAGATACGCAGTATTTT.

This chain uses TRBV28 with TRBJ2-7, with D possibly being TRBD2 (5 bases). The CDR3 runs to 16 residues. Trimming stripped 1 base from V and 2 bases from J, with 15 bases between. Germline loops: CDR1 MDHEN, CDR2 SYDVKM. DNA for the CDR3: TGTGCCAGCAGTTTATTAATAGCTAGCAGCCCCTACGAGCAGTACTTC. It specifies CASSLLIASSPYEQYF.

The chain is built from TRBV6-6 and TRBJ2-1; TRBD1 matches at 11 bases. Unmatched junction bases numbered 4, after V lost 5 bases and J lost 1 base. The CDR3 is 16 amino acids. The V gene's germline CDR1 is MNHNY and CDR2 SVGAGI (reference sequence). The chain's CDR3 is CASSRGQGGSYNEQFF. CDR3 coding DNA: TGTGCCAGCAGTAGGGGACAGGGGGGGTCCTACAATGAGCAGTTCTTC.

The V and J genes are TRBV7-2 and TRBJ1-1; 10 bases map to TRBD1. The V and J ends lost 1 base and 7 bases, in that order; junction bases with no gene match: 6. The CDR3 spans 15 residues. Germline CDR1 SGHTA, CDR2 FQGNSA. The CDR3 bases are TGTGCCAGCAGCTTAGATGCGGGACAGGGGAATGAAGCTTTCTTT. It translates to CASSLDAGQGNEAFF.

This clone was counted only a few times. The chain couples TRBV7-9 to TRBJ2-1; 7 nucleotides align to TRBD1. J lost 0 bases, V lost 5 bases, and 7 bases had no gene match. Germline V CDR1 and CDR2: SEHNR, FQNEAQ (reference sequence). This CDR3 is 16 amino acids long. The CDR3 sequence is CASSGLQGSSYNEQFF. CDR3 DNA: TGTGCCAGCAGCGGATTACAGGGGAGCTCCTACAATGAGCAGTTCTTC.

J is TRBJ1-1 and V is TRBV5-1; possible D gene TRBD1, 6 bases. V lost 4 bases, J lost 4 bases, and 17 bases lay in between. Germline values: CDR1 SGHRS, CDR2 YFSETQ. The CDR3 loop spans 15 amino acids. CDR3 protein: CASSGLQGRPTEAFF. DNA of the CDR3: TGCGCCAGCAGCGGCCTACAGGGTCGTCCCACTGAAGCTTTCTTT.

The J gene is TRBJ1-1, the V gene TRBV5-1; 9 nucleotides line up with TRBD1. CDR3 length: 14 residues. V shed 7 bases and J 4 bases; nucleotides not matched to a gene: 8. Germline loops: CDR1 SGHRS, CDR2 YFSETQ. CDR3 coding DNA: TGCGCCAGCCTCTTTGGGACAGGGAGCACTGAAGCTTTCTTT. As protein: CASLFGTGSTEAFF. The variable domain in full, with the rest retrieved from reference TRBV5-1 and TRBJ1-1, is KAGVTQTPRYLIKTRGQQVTLSCSPISGHRSVSWYQQTPGQGLQFLFEYFSETQRNKGNFPGRFSGRQFSNSRSEMNVSTLELGDSALYLCASLFGTGSTEAFFGQGTRLTVV.

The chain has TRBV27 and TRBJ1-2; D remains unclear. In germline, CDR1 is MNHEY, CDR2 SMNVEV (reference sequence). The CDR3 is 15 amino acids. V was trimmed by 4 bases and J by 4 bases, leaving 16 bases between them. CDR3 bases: TGTGCCAGCAGTTCCTCCACGACGGGAATCTATGGCTACACCTTC. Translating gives CASSSSTTGIYGYTF.

CDR3 coding DNA: TGTGCCAGCAGCTTAGGCCTGCCGGGCTCTGGAAACACCATATATTTT. Residues: CASSLGLPGSGNTIYF. This rearrangement joins TRBV13 to TRBJ1-3, with D unresolved. This CDR3 spans 16 amino acids. Germline V gene lookup returns CDR1 PRHDT and CDR2 FYEKMQ (reference sequence). V lost 0 bases, J lost 0 bases, and 9 bases lay in between.

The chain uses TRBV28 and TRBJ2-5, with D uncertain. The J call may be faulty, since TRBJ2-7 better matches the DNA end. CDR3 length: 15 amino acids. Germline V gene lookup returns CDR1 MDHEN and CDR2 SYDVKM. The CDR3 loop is CASSPFRLRSYEQYF. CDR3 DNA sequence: TGTGCCAGCAGTCCCTTTCGCCTGCGCTCCTACGAGCAGTACTTC.

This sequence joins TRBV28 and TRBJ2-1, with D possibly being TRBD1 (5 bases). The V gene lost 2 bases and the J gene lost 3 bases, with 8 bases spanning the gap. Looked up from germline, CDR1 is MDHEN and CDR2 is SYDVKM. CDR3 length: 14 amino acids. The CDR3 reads CASSLKTDYNEQFF. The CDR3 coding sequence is TGTGCCAGCAGTTTAAAGACAGACTACAATGAGCAGTTCTTC. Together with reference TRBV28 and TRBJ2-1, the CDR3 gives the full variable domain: DVKVTQSSRYLVKRTGEKVFLECVQDMDHENMFWYRQDPGLGLRLIYFSYDVKMKEKGDIPEGYSVSREKKERFSLILESASTNQTSMYLCASSLKTDYNEQFFGPGTRLTVL.

This chain's CDR3 is CASSDRQGGYTF. DNA for the CDR3: TGTGCCAGCAGTGACCGACAGGGCGGCTACACCTTC. This chain links TRBV6-4 with TRBJ1-2; 7 bases align to TRBD1. V lost 2 bases, J lost 8 bases, and 2 bases stayed unmatched. There are 12 residues in the CDR3. The V gene's germline CDR1 is MRHNA and CDR2 SNTAGT.

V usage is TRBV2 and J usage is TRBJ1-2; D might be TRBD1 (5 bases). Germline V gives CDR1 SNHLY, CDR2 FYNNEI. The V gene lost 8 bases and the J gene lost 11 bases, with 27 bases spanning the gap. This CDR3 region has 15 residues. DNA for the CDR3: TGTGCCAGCGTCCTTGAACAGGTTCCATCTGGGAGGTACACCTTC. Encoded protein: CASVLEQVPSGRYTF.

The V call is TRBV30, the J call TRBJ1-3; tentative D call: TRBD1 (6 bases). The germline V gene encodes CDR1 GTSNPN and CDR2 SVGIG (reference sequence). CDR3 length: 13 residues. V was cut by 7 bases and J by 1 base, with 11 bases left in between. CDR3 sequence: CASPGQSGNTIYF. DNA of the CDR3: TGTGCCTCGCCGGGACAATCTGGAAACACCATATATTTT.

The CDR3 DNA reads as TGCGCCAGCGAGGGGGACACCGTCACCGGGGAGCTGTTTTTT. It encodes CASEGDTVTGELFF. V usage is TRBV5-1 and J usage is TRBJ2-2; TRBD1 is a possible D gene (6 bases). Germline V gives CDR1 SGHRS, CDR2 YFSETQ. This CDR3 comprises 14 residues. Trimming took off 7 bases at V and 4 bases at J, with 14 bases between the two ends.

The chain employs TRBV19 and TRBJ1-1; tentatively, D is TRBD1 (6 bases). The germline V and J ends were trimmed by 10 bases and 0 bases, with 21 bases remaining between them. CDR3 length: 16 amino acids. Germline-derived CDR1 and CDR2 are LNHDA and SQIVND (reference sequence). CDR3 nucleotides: TGTGCCACCTCGGGAGGGTGGGGGGCCCTGAACACTGAAGCTTTCTTT. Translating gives CATSGGWGALNTEAFF.

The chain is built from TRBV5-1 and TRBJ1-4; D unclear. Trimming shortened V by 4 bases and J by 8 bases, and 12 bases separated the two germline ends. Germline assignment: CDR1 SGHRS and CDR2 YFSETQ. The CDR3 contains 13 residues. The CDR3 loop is CASSPLGGEKLFF. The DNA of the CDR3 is TGCGCCAGCAGCCCCCTCGGCGGAGAAAAACTGTTTTTT.

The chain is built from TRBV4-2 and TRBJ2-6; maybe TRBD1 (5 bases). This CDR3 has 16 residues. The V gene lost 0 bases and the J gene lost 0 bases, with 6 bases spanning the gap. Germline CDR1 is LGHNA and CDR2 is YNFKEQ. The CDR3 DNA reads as TGTGCCAGCAGCCAAGATGGACACTCTGGGGCCAACGTCCTGACTTTC. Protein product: CASSQDGHSGANVLTF.

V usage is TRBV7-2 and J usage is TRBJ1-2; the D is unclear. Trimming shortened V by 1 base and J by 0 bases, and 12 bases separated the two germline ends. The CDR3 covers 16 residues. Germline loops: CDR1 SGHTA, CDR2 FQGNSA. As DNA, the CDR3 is TGTGCCAGCAGCTTAGTCGAGGCTTTAGCTAACTATGGCTACACCTTC. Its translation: CASSLVEALANYGYTF.